Listed here are 10 T cell receptor beta chains from one sample, sequenced in a study of blood T cell repertoires in COVID-19. The table came from immunoSEQ multiplex PCR; TCRdb's copy has only in-frame clones and leaves some out. The sample consists of some 240,000 clones, around 83% of them appearing once. What was sequenced was peripheral blood. Receptors were obtained from a woman in her 40s who had recovered from COVID-19.

This chain uses TRBV5-1 with TRBJ2-7; 11 bases match TRBD2. Germline values: CDR1 SGHRS, CDR2 YFSETQ. The CDR3 is 15 residues long. The V gene end was trimmed by 4 bases and the J gene end by 1 base; junction bases not matched to a gene: 4. The CDR3 nucleotides are TGCGCCAGCAGCGAGGGACTAGCGGCGTCCTACGAGCAGTACTTC. This sequence encodes CASSEGLAASYEQYF.

The J gene is TRBJ2-2, the V gene TRBV7-9; perhaps TRBD2 as D (5 bases). Germline CDR1 is SEHNR and CDR2 is FQNEAQ (reference sequence). Trimming stripped 1 base from V and 9 bases from J, with 15 bases between. This CDR3 contains 15 residues. CDR3 coding DNA: TGTGCCAGCAGCTTAGAATCAGCATCGGGATGGGAGCTGTTTTTT. Its translation is CASSLESASGWELFF. Variable domain in full (rest from reference TRBV7-9 and TRBJ2-2): DTGVSQNPRHKITKRGQNVTFRCDPISEHNRLYWYRQTLGQGPEFLTYFQNEAQLEKSRLLSDRFSAERPKGSFSTLEIQRTEQGDSAMYLCASSLESASGWELFFGEGSRLTVL.

The chain has TRBV30 and TRBJ2-7; D ambiguous. The CDR3 spans 11 residues. In germline, CDR1 is GTSNPN, CDR2 SVGIG (reference sequence). Trimming shortened V by 4 bases and J by 6 bases, and 10 bases separated the two germline ends. CDR3 coding DNA: TGTGCCTGGACTACCTCGGTCGAGCAGTACTTC. It is translated as CAWTTSVEQYF. The complete variable domain, with remaining parts taken from reference TRBV30 and TRBJ2-7, reads SQTIHQWPATLVQPVGSPLSLECTVEGTSNPNLYWYRQAAGRGLQLLFYSVGIGQISSEVPQNLSASRPQDRQFILSSKKLLLSDSGFYLCAWTTSVEQYFGPGTRLTVT.

CDR3 sequence reads: CASSIRDRVTEAFF. DNA of the CDR3: TGTGCCAGCAGCATCCGGGACAGGGTGACTGAAGCTTTCTTT. The V gene is TRBV3-1 (or the pseudogene TRBV3-2), the J gene TRBJ1-1; 9 nucleotides match TRBD1. Germline CDR1 reads LGHDT; CDR2 reads YNNKEL (reference sequence). The CDR3 covers 14 residues. The ends lost 5 bases at V and 5 bases at J; junction bases unmatched: 6.

The chain combines TRBV9 with TRBJ2-1; D is perhaps TRBD2 (5 bases). V gave up 4 bases and J gave up 1 base, with 12 bases separating them. CDR1 is SGDLS and CDR2 is YYNGEE in the germline V gene. The CDR3 is made up of 15 amino acids. The DNA for the CDR3 is TGTGCCAGCAGCTTGGACTGGGGATCCTACAATGAGCAGTTCTTC. It yields the protein CASSLDWGSYNEQFF. Complete variable domain (other parts from reference TRBV9 and TRBJ2-1): DSGVTQTPKHLITATGQRVTLRCSPRSGDLSVYWYQQSLDQGLQFLIQYYNGEERAKGNILERFSAQQFPDLHSELNLSSLELGDSALYFCASSLDWGSYNEQFFGPGTRLTVL.

This clone was observed a handful of times. The CDR3 reads CASSQWATTGWNEQFF. The CDR3, as DNA: TGTGCCAGCAGCCAATGGGCGACAACAGGCTGGAATGAGCAGTTCTTC. V and J are TRBV16 and TRBJ2-1; D possibly corresponds to TRBD1 (5 bases). The V gene lost 1 base and the J gene lost 7 bases, with 17 bases spanning the gap. The length of the CDR3 is 16 residues. The germline V gene encodes CDR1 KGHSY and CDR2 FQNENV. The complete variable domain, with remaining parts taken from reference TRBV16 and TRBJ2-1, reads GEEVAQTPKHLVRGEGQKAKLYCAPIKGHSYVFWYQQVLKNEFKFLISFQNENVFDETGMPKERFSAKCLPNSPCSLEIQATKLEDSAVYFCASSQWATTGWNEQFFGPGTRLTVL.

The chain has TRBV5-1 and TRBJ2-2; TRBD1 might be the D (6 bases). The germline V gene encodes CDR1 SGHRS and CDR2 YFSETQ. V was clipped by 0 bases and J by 3 bases, with 12 bases between them. The CDR3 sequence is 16 residues long. Here the CDR3 DNA reads TGCGCCAGCAGCTTGGTTCCGGGACACGACACCGGGGAGCTGTTTTTT. It specifies CASSLVPGHDTGELFF.

This clone was picked up one time. V gene TRBV4-3 combines with J gene TRBJ1-5; D call uncertain. CDR1 is LGHNA, CDR2 YSLEER, per germline. This CDR3 spans 16 amino acids. The germline V and J ends were trimmed by 0 bases and 0 bases, with 9 bases remaining between them. The CDR3 loop reads CASSQDRFYSNQPQHF. CDR3 nucleotides: TGCGCCAGCAGCCAAGATCGGTTCTATAGCAATCAGCCCCAGCATTTT.

V usage is TRBV3-1 (or the pseudogene TRBV3-2) and J usage is TRBJ1-5; 7 bases match TRBD1. The CDR3 totals 13 residues. The trim removed 3 bases at V and 11 bases at J, leaving 7 bases unmatched. Germline lookup yields CDR1 LGHDT and CDR2 YNNKEL (reference sequence). CDR3 DNA: TGTGCCAGCAGCCAGGGGGACAGTAAGGCCCAGCATTTT. Its translation: CASSQGDSKAQHF.

This sequence joins TRBV10-3 and TRBJ2-5; 8 positions agree with TRBD2. V lost 5 bases and J lost 5; bases outside the gene matches: 7. The germline gives CDR1 ENHRY, CDR2 SYGVKD. The length of the CDR3 is 14 residues. The CDR3 sequence is CAISPGGAGETQYF. In DNA form, the CDR3 reads TGTGCCATCAGTCCGGGGGGGGCAGGGGAGACCCAGTACTTC.